The 27 T cell receptor beta chains given below trace back to one sample, sequenced in a study of Tregs in tolerant kidney transplant recipients. Libraries were prepared by immunoSEQ multiplex PCR; TCRdb keeps only in-frame clonotypes and omits some of them. The table has approximately 100,000 clones, roughly 93% seen once. The sequencing here drew on CD4+ T cells from blood, taken before the transplant. Every receptor here comes from a human donor who received a combined kidney and bone marrow transplant.

As DNA, the CDR3 is TGTGCCAGCTCAACTAGGGCCAACTCTGGGGCCAACGTCCTGACTTTC. Encoded protein: CASSTRANSGANVLTF. V is TRBV18 and J is TRBJ2-6, with D possibly matching TRBD2 (5 bases). The CDR3 sequence is 16 residues long. In germline, CDR1 is KGHSH, CDR2 LQKENI. V lost 5 bases, J lost 0 bases, and 11 bases lay in between.

The V gene is TRBV28, the J gene TRBJ1-5; TRBD1 agrees at 8 bases. From germline, CDR1 is MDHEN and CDR2 SYDVKM. With 5 bases clipped from V and 3 bases from J, the junction kept 9 bases outside the gene matches. The CDR3 is 16 residues long. The CDR3 coding sequence is TGTGCCAGCAGTCGAAGCAGGGGGCCCCTCAATCAGCCCCAGCATTTT. This codes for CASSRSRGPLNQPQHF. Looking up the rest from reference TRBV28 and TRBJ1-5 gives the full variable domain: DVKVTQSSRYLVKRTGEKVFLECVQDMDHENMFWYRQDPGLGLRLIYFSYDVKMKEKGDIPEGYSVSREKKERFSLILESASTNQTSMYLCASSRSRGPLNQPQHFGDGTRLSIL.

This chain links TRBV10-3 with TRBJ2-7; 16 bases agree with TRBD2. Germline V gene sequence: CDR1 ENHRY, CDR2 SYGVKD. V shed 6 bases, J shed 3 bases, and the junction held 20 bases outside the gene matches. The CDR3 sequence is 21 residues long. The CDR3 DNA reads as TGTGCCATCAGCTCGTTGGTAGGTCCGGGACTAGCGGGGGGGCGAAACTACGAGCAGTACTTC. Amino acids: CAISSLVGPGLAGGRNYEQYF.

This clone was observed a single time. The chain combines TRBV5-1 with TRBJ1-1; 10 bases align to TRBD1. The junction had 2 bases not matched to a gene; V was cut back by 3 bases and J by 3 bases. There are 14 residues in the CDR3. Germline CDR1 is SGHRS and CDR2 is YFSETQ. This chain's CDR3 is CASSSTGGDTEAFF. The CDR3 DNA reads as TGCGCCAGCAGCTCGACAGGGGGCGACACTGAAGCTTTCTTT.

The chain is built from TRBV5-6 and TRBJ2-7; D is unresolved. The germline CDR1 and CDR2 sequences are SGHDT and YYEEEE. This CDR3 has 19 amino acids. V shed 3 bases and J shed 0 bases, with 25 bases lying between them. CDR3 sequence: CASSYTGPPSAPSSYEQYF. For the CDR3, the DNA is TGTGCCAGCAGCTATACCGGCCCTCCTTCAGCGCCCAGCTCCTACGAGCAGTACTTC.

The CDR3 nucleotides are TGTGCCAGCAGCTTATTTGTTGGGGCGCTAGGAAACACCATATATTTT. This translates into CASSLFVGALGNTIYF. This sequence joins TRBV7-2 and TRBJ1-3; D may be TRBD1 (5 bases). V gave up 2 bases and J gave up 4 bases, with 15 bases separating them. This CDR3 is built from 16 residues. CDR1 and CDR2 from the germline V gene are SGHTA and FQGNSA.

The chain couples TRBV11-3 to TRBJ2-5, with 11 bases lining up with TRBD1. Trimming at V came to 1 base and at J to 4 bases, leaving 5 bases not matched to a gene. Germline values: CDR1 SGHNT, CDR2 YENEEA. This CDR3 contains 16 residues. DNA of the CDR3: TGTGCCAGCAGCTTAGTAGGACAGGGGGCGGGAGAGACCCAGTACTTC. Protein product: CASSLVGQGAGETQYF.

The chain recombines TRBV15 with TRBJ2-7; the D gene is possibly TRBD1 (5 bases). Trimming left V 3 bases short and J 3 bases short, with 12 bases between. The CDR3 sequence is 14 residues long. Germline assignment: CDR1 LNHNV and CDR2 YYDKDF (reference sequence). CDR3 sequence: CATSSNRPVYEQYF. The CDR3 DNA follows: TGTGCCACCAGCAGTAACAGGCCGGTCTACGAGCAGTACTTC.

This sequence joins TRBV7-2 and TRBJ2-7, with D perhaps TRBD2 (6 bases). CDR3 length: 16 residues. The germline CDR1 and CDR2 sequences are SGHTA and FQGNSA. Trimming left V 6 bases short and J 4 bases short, with 22 bases between. CDR3 DNA sequence: TGTGCCAGCAGTTGGGAGGTTAGCGGTAGACTTTACGAGCAGTACTTC. Translation: CASSWEVSGRLYEQYF.

V gene TRBV6-1 combines with J gene TRBJ2-3, with D tentatively TRBD2 (5 bases). Trimming took 4 bases from V and 5 from J, leaving 10 bases between them. The CDR3 sequence is 13 residues long. Germline V gene sequence: CDR1 MNHNS, CDR2 SASEGT. The CDR3 sequence is CASSGIRGDTQYF. Written as DNA, the CDR3 is TGTGCCAGCAGTGGTATCCGGGGAGATACGCAGTATTTT.

The J gene is TRBJ1-4, the V gene TRBV7-8; maybe TRBD1 (6 bases). CDR3 size: 16 residues. CDR1 is SGHVS, CDR2 FQNEAQ, per germline. V was clipped by 4 bases and J by 7 bases, with 19 bases between them. CDR3 nucleotide sequence: TGTGCCAGCAGCTCACAACAGTCCGGGACATTTGAAAAACTGTTTTTT. It is translated as CASSSQQSGTFEKLFF.

The V gene is TRBV28, the J gene TRBJ1-5; 8 nucleotides match TRBD1. The CDR3 totals 15 residues. Germline CDR1 is MDHEN and CDR2 is SYDVKM. V lost 2 bases to trimming and J lost 5 bases; unmatched junction nucleotides: 5. CDR3 sequence: CASSLTGQGYQPQHF. The CDR3 nucleotides read TGTGCCAGCAGTTTAACTGGACAGGGATATCAGCCCCAGCATTTT.

In its sample, this clone was seen once. The chain recombines TRBV29-1 with TRBJ2-3, with 11 bases identical to TRBD2. The CDR3 has 16 residues. V dropped 5 bases and J dropped 2; count of bases not matched to a gene: 9. Germline CDR1 SQVTM, CDR2 ANQGSEA. CDR3: CSVSPASGRNTDTQYF. CDR3 in DNA: TGCAGCGTTTCTCCTGCTAGCGGGAGGAACACAGATACGCAGTATTTT.

The chain couples TRBV5-6 to TRBJ2-1; 8 bases map to TRBD1. J lost 6 bases, V lost 6 bases, and 11 bases had no gene match. CDR1 and CDR2 from the germline V gene are SGHDT and YYEEEE. This CDR3 contains 15 residues. In DNA, the CDR3 is TGTGCCAGCACCGTCACGACAGGGGCGGCCAATGAGCAGTTCTTC. Translation: CASTVTTGAANEQFF.

This chain connects TRBV4-1 to TRBJ2-5; 7 bases are shared with TRBD1. Losses at the gene ends were 3 bases for V and 1 base for J; bases not matched to a gene: 8. The CDR3 covers 16 residues. Germline V CDR1 and CDR2: MGHRA, YSYEKL. The CDR3 reads CASSQGPGQTQETQYF. The CDR3 coding sequence is TGCGCCAGCAGCCAGGGCCCGGGACAGACCCAAGAGACCCAGTACTTC.

The gene calls are TRBV28 and TRBJ2-5; a weak D match, TRBD1 (6 bases). Deletions cut 2 bases from V and 5 bases from J, with 9 bases between. This CDR3 comprises 13 residues. CDR1 MDHEN and CDR2 SYDVKM come from the germline V gene. The CDR3 protein is CASSLGTTETQYF. As DNA, the CDR3 is TGTGCCAGCAGTTTAGGGACAACGGAGACCCAGTACTTC. Looking up the rest from reference TRBV28 and TRBJ2-5 gives the full variable domain: DVKVTQSSRYLVKRTGEKVFLECVQDMDHENMFWYRQDPGLGLRLIYFSYDVKMKEKGDIPEGYSVSREKKERFSLILESASTNQTSMYLCASSLGTTETQYFGPGTRLLVL.

The chain joins TRBV7-2 to TRBJ2-1; TRBD1 aligns across 7 bases. This CDR3 contains 15 residues. Germline CDR1 SGHTA, CDR2 FQGNSA. V gave up 3 bases and J gave up 3 bases; unmatched junction bases: 5. This CDR3 reads CASSFGTANYNEQFF. CDR3 DNA: TGTGCCAGCAGCTTCGGGACAGCTAACTACAATGAGCAGTTCTTC.

This chain links TRBV14 with TRBJ2-1, with 7 bases lining up with TRBD2. The CDR3 runs 17 residues. The junction had 13 bases not matched to a gene; V was cut back by 2 bases and J by 6 bases. Germline V gene data show CDR1 as SGHDN and CDR2 as FVKESK. Here the CDR3 DNA reads TGTGCCAGCAGCCAAATAACCGGACTAGAATTAGGCAATGAGCAGTTCTTC. Translated: CASSQITGLELGNEQFF.

The V and J genes are TRBV6-1 and TRBJ1-2, with D hard to call. Germline V gene sequence: CDR1 MNHNS, CDR2 SASEGT. CDR3 size: 14 residues. V was shortened by 0 bases and J by 5 bases, with 10 bases between the two germline ends. The CDR3: CASSEAKGRYGYTF. CDR3 DNA sequence: TGTGCCAGCAGTGAAGCGAAAGGGAGGTATGGCTACACCTTC.

The chain couples TRBV5-4 to TRBJ1-2; tentatively, D is TRBD1 (6 bases). The CDR3 length is 13 residues. Germline V gene sequence: CDR1 SGHNT, CDR2 YYREEE (reference sequence). Trimming left V 2 bases short and J 6 bases short, with 11 bases between. CDR3 region: CASSLGGVDGYTF. For the CDR3, the DNA is TGTGCCAGCAGCTTAGGGGGAGTCGATGGCTACACCTTC.

CDR3 DNA: TGTGCCATCAGTCCGGGACTAGCGTACGATGAGCAGTTCTTC. Translated: CAISPGLAYDEQFF. The J gene is TRBJ2-1, the V gene TRBV10-3, with 10 nucleotides matching TRBD2. CDR3 size: 14 residues. With 5 bases clipped from V and 8 bases from J, the junction kept 6 bases outside the gene matches. In germline, CDR1 is ENHRY, CDR2 SYGVKD.

The chain recombines TRBV19 with TRBJ1-2, with D tentatively TRBD1 (6 bases). The CDR3 runs 14 residues. The germline CDR1 and CDR2 sequences are LNHDA and SQIVND (reference sequence). V shed 7 bases and J shed 4 bases, with 16 bases lying between them. CDR3 in DNA: TGTGCCAGTACCCGGGACATTGCAACCTATGGCTACACCTTC. Its protein product is CASTRDIATYGYTF.

The V gene is TRBV2, the J gene TRBJ2-3; 7 nucleotides align to TRBD2. CDR1 SNHLY and CDR2 FYNNEI come from the germline V gene. The CDR3 is 12 residues long. V shed 6 bases and J 6 bases; nucleotides not matched to a gene: 3. The CDR3: CASSLGGDTQYF. Here the CDR3 DNA reads TGTGCCAGCAGCTTGGGGGGGGATACGCAGTATTTT.

The CDR3 nucleotides are TGTGCCAGCAGCTTGGACAGGGATTACTCCTACGAGCAGTACTTC. It codes for CASSLDRDYSYEQYF. The chain has TRBV5-4 and TRBJ2-7, with D perhaps TRBD1 (6 bases). This CDR3 comprises 15 residues. The germline CDR1 and CDR2 sequences are SGHNT and YYREEE (reference sequence). Deletions cut 0 bases from V and 0 bases from J, with 10 bases between.

CDR3 coding DNA: TGCGCCAGCAGGGCCGAATACAGGGGATGGACAGATACGCAGTATTTT. Translated: CASRAEYRGWTDTQYF. The rearrangement joins TRBV5-1 to TRBJ2-3; 7 bases are shared with TRBD1. Trimming cost V 5 bases and J 3 bases; bases outside gene matches: 12. This CDR3 comprises 16 residues. Per the germline V gene, CDR1 is SGHRS and CDR2 is YFSETQ.

J is TRBJ2-5 and V is TRBV5-6; D perhaps matches TRBD2 (7 bases). The CDR3 runs to 15 residues. The germline CDR1 and CDR2 sequences are SGHDT and YYEEEE. The V end lost 2 bases, the J end lost 4 bases, and 15 bases lay between the germline ends. The CDR3 DNA reads as TGTGCCAGCAGCTTCTTGGCGGGGGCCGGAGAGACCCAGTACTTC. Encoded protein: CASSFLAGAGETQYF.

Written as DNA, the CDR3 is TGTGCCAGTAGTATATCTATTCCCCTCAATCAGCCCCAGCATTTT. Protein product: CASSISIPLNQPQHF. The V gene is TRBV19, the J gene TRBJ1-5; D not certain. Germline CDR1 LNHDA, CDR2 SQIVND (reference sequence). This CDR3 is 15 amino acids long. Trimming took off 2 bases at V and 3 bases at J, with 11 bases between the two ends.